Following are 28 T cell receptor beta chains from one sample sequenced in a study of blood T cell repertoires in COVID-19. Sequencing was performed with immunoSEQ multiplex PCR; in TCRdb, only in-frame clones are kept and a portion is missing. The table has about 310,000 clones, roughly 87% seen once. The specimen was PBMCs or T cells enriched from blood (not recorded which). These TCRs come from a woman aged 18-29 years who had recovered from COVID-19.

The sample holds a few counts of this clone. The chain employs TRBV7-8 and TRBJ1-1, with 10 bases fitting TRBD1. The germline CDR1 and CDR2 sequences are SGHVS and FQNEAQ. V trimming: 1 base; J trimming: 11 bases; junction bases outside the gene matches: 7. The length of the CDR3 is 14 residues. The CDR3 protein is CASSLEPGQGWAFF. The CDR3, as DNA: TGTGCCAGCAGCTTAGAGCCGGGACAGGGGTGGGCTTTCTTT. Variable domain in full (rest from reference TRBV7-8 and TRBJ1-1): GAGVSQSPRYKVAKRGQDVALRCDPISGHVSLFWYQQALGQGPEFLTYFQNEAQLDKSGLPSDRFFAERPEGSVSTLKIQRTQQEDSAVYLCASSLEPGQGWAFFGQGTRLTVV.

This clone was counted a single time. This rearrangement joins TRBV9 to TRBJ1-2, with unresolved D. The V and J ends lost 3 bases and 4 bases respectively, with 16 bases between them. Germline values: CDR1 SGDLS, CDR2 YYNGEE. There are 15 residues in the CDR3. The CDR3 DNA reads TGTGCCAGCAGCGCCGCCCTAGAAGCCGGCTATGGCTACACCTTC. It codes for CASSAALEAGYGYTF.

This chain links TRBV29-1 with TRBJ2-5; 7 bases line up with TRBD2. The CDR3 sequence is 14 residues long. Germline CDR1 is SQVTM and CDR2 is ANQGSEA. The V and J ends lost 0 bases and 3 bases, in that order; junction bases with no gene match: 4. CDR3 sequence: CSVEDVSGKETQYF. The CDR3 DNA is TGCAGCGTTGAAGACGTGAGCGGGAAAGAGACCCAGTACTTC. The full variable domain, completed using reference TRBV29-1 and TRBJ2-5, is SAVISQKPSRDICQRGTSLTIQCQVDSQVTMMFWYRQQPGQSLTLIATANQGSEATYESGFVIDKFPISRPNLTFSTLTVSNMSPEDSSIYLCSVEDVSGKETQYFGPGTRLLVL.

A few counts support this clone. The V gene is TRBV28, the J gene TRBJ2-7; maybe TRBD1 (5 bases). There are 14 residues in the CDR3. CDR1 and CDR2 from the germline V gene are MDHEN and SYDVKM. The V and J ends lost 1 base and 2 bases respectively, with 9 bases between them. The CDR3 DNA reads as TGTGCCAGCAGTTTATTCAGGGTACCCTACGAGCAGTACTTC. Translation gives CASSLFRVPYEQYF.

V gene TRBV7-6 combines with J gene TRBJ2-7, with 8 bases identical to TRBD2. Germline values: CDR1 SGHVS, CDR2 FNYEAQ. Losses at the gene ends were 5 bases for V and 3 bases for J; bases not matched to a gene: 12. The CDR3 runs 16 residues. CDR3 sequence reads: CASSNDGGRSSYEQYF. In nucleotides, the CDR3 is TGTGCCAGCAGCAACGATGGCGGGAGGTCTAGCTACGAGCAGTACTTC.

The rearrangement joins TRBV19 to TRBJ1-2; weak D call: TRBD1 (6 bases). V lost 7 bases and J 3 bases, leaving 12 bases between the germline ends. Germline-derived CDR1 and CDR2 are LNHDA and SQIVND (reference sequence). The length of the CDR3 is 13 residues. The CDR3 DNA reads as TGTGCCAGTACCCACAGGGTTGACTATGGCTACACCTTC. This encodes CASTHRVDYGYTF.

This clone showed up just a few times. The chain is built from TRBV7-8 and TRBJ1-5; D uncertain. The CDR3 is 12 amino acids. CDR1 is SGHVS and CDR2 is FQNEAQ in the germline V gene. Trimming left V 5 bases short and J 8 bases short, with 10 bases between. The CDR3 nucleotides read TGTGCCAGCAGCCTTCGCGGGGAGCCCCAGCATTTT. It encodes CASSLRGEPQHF.

CDR3 sequence reads: CASSQSPELSYEQYF. Here the CDR3 DNA reads TGTGCCAGCTCACAGTCACCTGAGCTGTCCTACGAGCAGTACTTC. The gene calls are TRBV18 and TRBJ2-7; D is uncertain. Germline CDR1 is KGHSH and CDR2 is LQKENI. The CDR3 loop spans 15 amino acids. V was shortened by 4 bases and J by 1 base, with 14 bases between the two germline ends.

V gene TRBV7-8 combines with J gene TRBJ1-5, with TRBD1 matching 7 bases. The CDR3 runs 16 residues. Germline V lookup: CDR1 SGHVS, CDR2 FQNEAQ. The V segment lost 4 bases and the J segment 0 bases; nucleotides outside the gene matches: 6. The DNA of the CDR3 is TGTGCCAGCAGCTCGGGACAGATGATTAGCAATCAGCCCCAGCATTTT. Translated, it gives CASSSGQMISNQPQHF.

The chain joins TRBV14 to TRBJ1-6, with D perhaps TRBD1 (6 bases). The CDR3 consists of 15 residues. In germline, CDR1 is SGHDN, CDR2 FVKESK. Trimming pared 4 bases from V and 9 bases from J, leaving 16 bases between. The CDR3 loop is CASSLQGYQSSPLHF. The CDR3 nucleotides read TGTGCCAGCAGCCTACAGGGATATCAGAGTTCACCCCTCCACTTT.

This chain connects TRBV9 to TRBJ2-7, with D maybe TRBD2 (5 bases). Trimming stripped 0 bases from V and 0 bases from J, with 16 bases between. This CDR3 is 17 amino acids long. CDR1 is SGDLS, CDR2 YYNGEE, per germline. This CDR3 reads CASSVGGRTGNSYEQYF. CDR3 DNA: TGTGCCAGCAGCGTAGGGGGAAGGACTGGGAACTCCTACGAGCAGTACTTC.

The rearrangement uses TRBV9 and TRBJ2-6; possibly TRBD1 for D (5 bases). V lost 2 bases and J 1 base, leaving 7 bases between the germline ends. Germline lookup yields CDR1 SGDLS and CDR2 YYNGEE. This CDR3 contains 15 residues. In nucleotides, the CDR3 is TGTGCCAGCAGCGTTGGGGCTTCTGGGGCCAACGTCCTGACTTTC. Translating it yields CASSVGASGANVLTF.

The gene calls are TRBV3-1 (or the pseudogene TRBV3-2) and TRBJ2-3; D is possibly TRBD2 (6 bases). Germline V CDR1 and CDR2: LGHDT, YNNKEL (reference sequence). V was pared by 3 bases and J by 0 bases, with 28 bases between. CDR3 length: 21 residues. The CDR3: CASSQWGALTGDSRSTDTQYF. CDR3 nucleotides: TGTGCCAGCAGCCAGTGGGGAGCGTTGACGGGGGACTCGAGGAGCACAGATACGCAGTATTTT.

CDR3: CASSSLAGLYNEQFF. The CDR3 nucleotides read TGTGCCAGCAGTTCGCTAGCGGGGCTTTACAATGAGCAGTTCTTC. The rearrangement uses TRBV27 and TRBJ2-1; 9 nucleotides agree with TRBD2. This CDR3 contains 15 residues. Germline trimming cut 4 bases from V and 4 bases from J; bases unmatched to any gene: 5. CDR1 and CDR2 from the germline V gene are MNHEY and SMNVEV (reference sequence).

The genes are TRBV14 and TRBJ2-3; D is ambiguous. The V end was cut by 4 bases, the J end by 5 bases, with 13 bases between. The germline V gene encodes CDR1 SGHDN and CDR2 FVKESK. The length of the CDR3 is 14 residues. Here the CDR3 DNA reads TGTGCCAGCAGCCGTCCGTCACGAGGAGATACGCAGTATTTT. Amino acids: CASSRPSRGDTQYF. Full variable domain (outside the CDR3, taken from reference TRBV14 and TRBJ2-3): EAGVTQFPSHSVIEKGQTVTLRCDPISGHDNLYWYRRVMGKEIKFLLHFVKESKQDESGMPNNRFLAERTGGTYSTLKVQPAELEDSGVYFCASSRPSRGDTQYFGPGTRLTVL.

The chain couples TRBV5-1 to TRBJ2-7; D may be TRBD1 (5 bases). Germline CDR1 reads SGHRS; CDR2 reads YFSETQ. The CDR3 covers 14 residues. Trimming took off 4 bases at V and 1 base at J, with 12 bases between the two ends. CDR3 loop: CASSRDPGSYEQYF. In nucleotides, the CDR3 is TGCGCCAGCAGCCGAGATCCAGGGTCCTACGAGCAGTACTTC.

V and J are TRBV4-2 and TRBJ1-2; no reliable D call. The length of the CDR3 is 13 residues. Trimming left V 1 base short and J 5 bases short, with 8 bases between. Germline CDR1 LGHNA, CDR2 YNFKEQ. The CDR3 here is CASSQGEIYGYTF. CDR3 nucleotides: TGTGCCAGCAGCCAAGGGGAGATATATGGCTACACCTTC.

This clone has just one count. The rearrangement links TRBV5-1 to TRBJ2-7, with 10 bases fitting TRBD1. Germline V lookup: CDR1 SGHRS, CDR2 YFSETQ. This CDR3 has 14 amino acids. Losses at the gene ends were 3 bases for V and 3 bases for J; bases not matched to a gene: 3. CDR3: CASSWGQGFYEQYF. CDR3 DNA sequence: TGCGCCAGCAGCTGGGGACAGGGGTTCTACGAGCAGTACTTC. Using reference TRBV5-1 and TRBJ2-7 for the parts outside the CDR3, the full variable domain is KAGVTQTPRYLIKTRGQQVTLSCSPISGHRSVSWYQQTPGQGLQFLFEYFSETQRNKGNFPGRFSGRQFSNSRSEMNVSTLELGDSALYLCASSWGQGFYEQYFGPGTRLTVT.

This chain joins TRBV4-3 and TRBJ2-5; 7 bases are a match to TRBD2. Germline V gene sequence: CDR1 LGHNA, CDR2 YSLEER. CDR3 length: 16 amino acids. Trimming at V came to 2 bases and at J to 5 bases, leaving 11 bases not matched to a gene. CDR3 loop: CASSQSMSVGGETQYF. The DNA for the CDR3 is TGCGCCAGCAGCCAATCGATGTCCGTCGGGGGGGAGACCCAGTACTTC.

J is TRBJ2-1 and V is TRBV5-5; perhaps TRBD1 as D (6 bases). Between the trimmed V and J ends, which lost 4 bases and 0 bases, there was a span of 14 bases. Germline V CDR1 and CDR2: SGHKS, YYEKEE (reference sequence). This CDR3 has 16 residues. The CDR3 DNA is TGTGCCAGCAGCGGATTAGGACAGAGCTCCTACAATGAGCAGTTCTTC. This translates into CASSGLGQSSYNEQFF.

This chain connects TRBV9 to TRBJ1-6; D gene ambiguous. Germline V gene lookup returns CDR1 SGDLS and CDR2 YYNGEE. Trimming removed 0 bases from V and 5 bases from J, with 9 bases in between. The CDR3 loop spans 15 amino acids. CDR3 DNA: TGTGCCAGCAGCGTAGCTGGTACAGATAATTCACCCCTCCACTTT. It codes for CASSVAGTDNSPLHF. Combining the CDR3 with reference TRBV9 and TRBJ1-6 gives the whole variable domain DSGVTQTPKHLITATGQRVTLRCSPRSGDLSVYWYQQSLDQGLQFLIQYYNGEERAKGNILERFSAQQFPDLHSELNLSSLELGDSALYFCASSVAGTDNSPLHFGNGTRLTVT.

The chain employs TRBV7-9 and TRBJ1-1; no firm D call. The CDR3 loop spans 11 amino acids. Per germline, CDR1 SEHNR and CDR2 FQNEAQ (reference sequence). V lost 3 bases, J lost 7 bases, and 6 bases lay in between. The CDR3, as DNA: TGTGCCAGCAGCTTTGAGGGTGAAGCTTTCTTT. Protein: CASSFEGEAFF.

The chain combines TRBV28 with TRBJ1-5; D is unresolved. The V and J ends lost 6 bases and 1 base respectively, with 13 bases between them. This CDR3 is built from 15 residues. Germline V lookup: CDR1 MDHEN, CDR2 SYDVKM. The CDR3 spells CASRLPGGSNQPQHF. The CDR3 region has the DNA TGTGCCAGCAGACTCCCGGGAGGAAGCAATCAGCCCCAGCATTTT.

The CDR3 is CASSPDRRGNNSPLHF. The CDR3 region has the DNA TGTGCCAGCAGCCCGGACAGGCGAGGGAATAATTCACCCCTCCACTTT. V and J are TRBV6-4 and TRBJ1-6, with 7 bases matching TRBD1. The CDR3 runs to 16 residues. Germline CDR1 reads MRHNA; CDR2 reads SNTAGT. Germline trimming cut 6 bases from V and 5 bases from J; bases unmatched to any gene: 10.

CDR3 loop: CASSKRGYSGNTIYF. The CDR3 DNA sequence: TGTGCCAGCAGCAAGCGGGGCTACTCTGGAAACACCATATATTTT. The V gene is TRBV6-5, the J gene TRBJ1-3; a possible D gene is TRBD1 (5 bases). The CDR3 is 15 residues long. The V gene lost 6 bases and the J gene lost 0 bases, with 12 bases spanning the gap. The V gene's germline CDR1 is MNHEY and CDR2 SVGAGI.

The chain is built from TRBV4-1 and TRBJ1-1; a possible D gene is TRBD1 (6 bases). The V gene lost 3 bases and the J gene lost 4 bases, with 15 bases spanning the gap. CDR3 length: 15 amino acids. Germline V lookup: CDR1 MGHRA, CDR2 YSYEKL. CDR3 loop: CASSQGQGYFTEAFF. CDR3 DNA: TGCGCCAGCAGCCAGGGGCAGGGGTATTTCACTGAAGCTTTCTTT.

V usage is TRBV6-5 and J usage is TRBJ2-1, with TRBD1 identical over 7 bases. Looked up from germline, CDR1 is MNHEY and CDR2 is SVGAGI. The V segment lost 7 bases and the J segment 3 bases; nucleotides outside the gene matches: 6. CDR3 length equals 14 residues. Written as DNA, the CDR3 is TGTGCCAGCAAAAGAGGGGGCATCTACAATGAGCAGTTCTTC. Its translation: CASKRGGIYNEQFF.

V usage is TRBV4-2 and J usage is TRBJ1-2, with TRBD1 as a possible D gene (5 bases). Germline V gene sequence: CDR1 LGHNA, CDR2 YNFKEQ. Trimming took off 5 bases at V and 9 bases at J, with 22 bases between the two ends. CDR3 length: 15 amino acids. For the CDR3, the DNA is TGTGCCAGCAGCTCTTACTGGAGGGGTGACGAGAGCTACACCTTC. Encoded protein: CASSSYWRGDESYTF.